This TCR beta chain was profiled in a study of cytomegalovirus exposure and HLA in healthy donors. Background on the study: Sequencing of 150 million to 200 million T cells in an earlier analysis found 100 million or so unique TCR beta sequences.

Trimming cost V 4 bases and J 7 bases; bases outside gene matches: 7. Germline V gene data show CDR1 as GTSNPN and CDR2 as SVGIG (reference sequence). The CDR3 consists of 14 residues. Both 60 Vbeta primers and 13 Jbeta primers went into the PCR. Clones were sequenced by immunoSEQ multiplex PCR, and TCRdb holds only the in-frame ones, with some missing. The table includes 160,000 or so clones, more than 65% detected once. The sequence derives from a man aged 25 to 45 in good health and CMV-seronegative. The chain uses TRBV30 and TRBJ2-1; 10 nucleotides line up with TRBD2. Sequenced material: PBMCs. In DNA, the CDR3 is TGTGCCTGGAAAGTAGCGGGAGGACTGAATGAGCAGTTCTTC. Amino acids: CAWKVAGGLNEQFF. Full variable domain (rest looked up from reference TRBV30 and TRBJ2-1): SQTIHQWPATLVQPVGSPLSLECTVEGTSNPNLYWYRQAAGRGLQLLFYSVGIGQISSEVPQNLSASRPQDRQFILSSKKLLLSDSGFYLCAWKVAGGLNEQFFGPGTRLTVL.